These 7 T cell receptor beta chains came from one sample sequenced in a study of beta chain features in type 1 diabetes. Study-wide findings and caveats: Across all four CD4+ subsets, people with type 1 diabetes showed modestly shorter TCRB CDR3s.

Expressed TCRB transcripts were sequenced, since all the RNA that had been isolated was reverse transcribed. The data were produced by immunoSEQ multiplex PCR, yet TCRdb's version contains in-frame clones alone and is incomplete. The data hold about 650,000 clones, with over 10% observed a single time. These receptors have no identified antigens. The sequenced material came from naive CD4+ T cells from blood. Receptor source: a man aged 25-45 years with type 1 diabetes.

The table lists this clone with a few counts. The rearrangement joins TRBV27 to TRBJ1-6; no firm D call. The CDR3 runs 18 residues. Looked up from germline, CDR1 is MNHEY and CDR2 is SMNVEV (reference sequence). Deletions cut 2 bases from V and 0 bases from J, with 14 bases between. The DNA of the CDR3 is TGTGCCAGCAGTTTAGAAGGGATCAGGAGCTCCTATAATTCACCCCTCCACTTT. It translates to CASSLEGIRSSYNSPLHF.

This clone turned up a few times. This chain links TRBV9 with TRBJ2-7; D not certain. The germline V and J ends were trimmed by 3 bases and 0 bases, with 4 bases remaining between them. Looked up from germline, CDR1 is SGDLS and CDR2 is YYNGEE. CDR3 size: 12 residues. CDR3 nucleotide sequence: TGTGCCAGCAGCGGTCGCTCCTACGAGCAGTACTTC. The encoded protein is CASSGRSYEQYF.

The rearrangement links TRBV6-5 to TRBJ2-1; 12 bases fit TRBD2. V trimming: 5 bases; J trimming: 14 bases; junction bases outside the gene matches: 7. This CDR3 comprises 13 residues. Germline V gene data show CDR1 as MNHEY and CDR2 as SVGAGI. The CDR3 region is CASSPETSGGKFF. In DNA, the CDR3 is TGTGCCAGCAGTCCAGAGACTAGCGGGGGAAAGTTCTTC.

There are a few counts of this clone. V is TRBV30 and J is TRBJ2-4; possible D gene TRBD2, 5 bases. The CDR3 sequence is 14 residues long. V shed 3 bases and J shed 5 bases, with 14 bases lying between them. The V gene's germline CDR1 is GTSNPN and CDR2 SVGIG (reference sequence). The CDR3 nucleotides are TGTGCCTGGAGACCCCCGGGAACCCAAAACATTCAGTACTTC. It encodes CAWRPPGTQNIQYF.

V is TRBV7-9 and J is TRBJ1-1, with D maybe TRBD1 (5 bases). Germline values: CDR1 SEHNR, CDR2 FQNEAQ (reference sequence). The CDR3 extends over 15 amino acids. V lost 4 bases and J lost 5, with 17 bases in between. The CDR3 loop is CASSSSFAGRTEAFF. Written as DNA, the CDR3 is TGTGCCAGCAGCTCCAGTTTTGCAGGGCGGACTGAAGCTTTCTTT.

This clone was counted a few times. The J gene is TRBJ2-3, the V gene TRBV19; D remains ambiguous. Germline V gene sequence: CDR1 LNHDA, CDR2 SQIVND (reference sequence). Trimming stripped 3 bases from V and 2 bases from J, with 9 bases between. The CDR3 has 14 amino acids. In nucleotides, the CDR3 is TGTGCCAGTAGTATGGGTACGGCCACAGATACGCAGTATTTT. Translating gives CASSMGTATDTQYF.

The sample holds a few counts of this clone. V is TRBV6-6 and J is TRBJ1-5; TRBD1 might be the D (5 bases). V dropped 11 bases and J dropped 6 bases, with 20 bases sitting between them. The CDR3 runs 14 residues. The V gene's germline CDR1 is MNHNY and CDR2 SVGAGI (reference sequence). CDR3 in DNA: TGTGCCTCGAAAGGGGCGGTGGCGGTTCAGCCCCAGCATTTT. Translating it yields CASKGAVAVQPQHF.